A selection of T cell receptor beta chains follows, all from one sample in a study of cytomegalovirus exposure and HLA in healthy donors. Assay used: immunoSEQ multiplex PCR; TCRdb lists only in-frame clones, some missing. The table lists more than 95,000 clones, more than 70% of them singletons. Input material: PBMCs. These receptors originate from a young man in good health and CMV-seronegative. The CDR3 runs from the conserved cysteine through the conserved F or W. The order of the fields is V gene, clone size, J gene, D gene, CDR3 DNA, CDR3 protein. The D gene is left open where the match is weak. Rows may omit the clone size; those that give it use once, few, many or a size class.

v_call: TRBV4-1; clone_size: .; j_call: TRBJ2-3; d_call: TRBD1; cdr3_nt: TGCGCCAGCAGCCAAGGACAGGGGGGTAGAGATACGCAGTATTTT; cdr3_aa: CASSQGQGGRDTQYF
v_call: TRBV7-8; clone_size: .; j_call: TRBJ2-7; d_call: .; cdr3_nt: TGTGCCAGCAGCTCTACAGGAGATGTGGGAAGCTCCTACGAGCAGTACTTC; cdr3_aa: CASSSTGDVGSSYEQYF
v_call: TRBV5-4; clone_size: .; j_call: TRBJ2-5; d_call: .; cdr3_nt: TGTGCCAGCAGCTTGTCCAGGGCACAAGAGACCCAGTACTTC; cdr3_aa: CASSLSRAQETQYF
v_call: TRBV6-1; clone_size: .; j_call: TRBJ1-1; d_call: TRBD1; cdr3_nt: TGTGCCAGTTGGACAGGGAACAGTGGGACTGAAGCTTTCTTT; cdr3_aa: CASWTGNSGTEAFF
v_call: TRBV2; clone_size: many; j_call: TRBJ1-1; d_call: .; cdr3_nt: TGTGCCAGCAGTGAAGGGGGCGAAGCTTTCTTT; cdr3_aa: CASSEGGEAFF
v_call: TRBV6-5; clone_size: .; j_call: TRBJ1-5; d_call: .; cdr3_nt: TGTGCCAGCAGACCCCAGGGTAGCAATCAGCCCCAGCATTTT; cdr3_aa: CASRPQGSNQPQHF
v_call: TRBV2; clone_size: .; j_call: TRBJ1-4; d_call: .; cdr3_nt: TGTGCCAGCAGCAGACGGATTTCCGGGGAAAAACTGTTTTTT; cdr3_aa: CASSRRISGEKLFF
v_call: TRBV10-3; clone_size: .; j_call: TRBJ1-5; d_call: TRBD1; cdr3_nt: TGTGCCATCAAGGACAGGGCTGATCAGCCCCAGCATTTT; cdr3_aa: CAIKDRADQPQHF
v_call: TRBV5-1; clone_size: .; j_call: TRBJ2-3; d_call: .; cdr3_nt: TGCGCCAGCAGCTTTAATCCAGAACGAGATACGCAGTATTTT; cdr3_aa: CASSFNPERDTQYF
v_call: TRBV7-8; clone_size: .; j_call: TRBJ1-5; d_call: .; cdr3_nt: TGTGCCAGCAGCTTAACAGGTGTAGGCAGCCATCAGCCCCAGCATTTT; cdr3_aa: CASSLTGVGSHQPQHF
v_call: TRBV15; clone_size: .; j_call: TRBJ2-7; d_call: .; cdr3_nt: TGTGCCACCAGCAGGAGAGGGTCCCTCTCCTACGAGCAGTACTTC; cdr3_aa: CATSRRGSLSYEQYF
v_call: TRBV9; clone_size: .; j_call: TRBJ2-1; d_call: TRBD1; cdr3_nt: TGTGCCAGCAGCGGCAGGGGGCGACATGAGCAGTTCTTC; cdr3_aa: CASSGRGRHEQFF
v_call: TRBV9; clone_size: .; j_call: TRBJ2-2; d_call: .; cdr3_nt: TGTGCCAGCAGCGTCCTAGAAGGGGAGCTGTTTTTT; cdr3_aa: CASSVLEGELFF
v_call: TRBV29-1; clone_size: once; j_call: TRBJ2-1; d_call: .; cdr3_nt: TGCAGTACGAGGGTCGGGGGTATAAACAATGAGCAGTTCTTC; cdr3_aa: CSTRVGGINNEQFF
v_call: TRBV7-9; clone_size: few; j_call: TRBJ1-1; d_call: .; cdr3_nt: TGTGCCAGCAGCGACGGTGCGGAGAACACTGAAGCTTTCTTT; cdr3_aa: CASSDGAENTEAFF
v_call: TRBV19; clone_size: few; j_call: TRBJ2-7; d_call: TRBD1; cdr3_nt: TGTGCCAGTACTTCCTTGGGACAGGGGGTCTTCGAGCAGTACTTC; cdr3_aa: CASTSLGQGVFEQYF
v_call: TRBV7-9; clone_size: .; j_call: TRBJ2-5; d_call: .; cdr3_nt: TGTGCCAGCAGCTTATTCGCGGGAGAGACCCAGTACTTC; cdr3_aa: CASSLFAGETQYF
v_call: TRBV30; clone_size: .; j_call: TRBJ2-3; d_call: TRBD2; cdr3_nt: TGTGCCTGGAGTAAGAGACTAGCGGGCACAGATACGCAGTATTTT; cdr3_aa: CAWSKRLAGTDTQYF
v_call: TRBV6-1; clone_size: .; j_call: TRBJ1-5; d_call: TRBD1; cdr3_nt: TGTGCCAGCAGTGAACCCGACAGGGGGGTGGATCAGCCCCAGCATTTT; cdr3_aa: CASSEPDRGVDQPQHF
v_call: TRBV27; clone_size: .; j_call: TRBJ1-1; d_call: TRBD1; cdr3_nt: TGTGCCAGCAGACCGGGGACAGGGAACACTGAAGCTTTCTTT; cdr3_aa: CASRPGTGNTEAFF
v_call: TRBV6-5; clone_size: once; j_call: TRBJ1-2; d_call: .; cdr3_nt: TGTGCCAGCAGGAAAACAGGTTCTGTCGGAGGCTACACCTTC; cdr3_aa: CASRKTGSVGGYTF
v_call: TRBV5-4; clone_size: once; j_call: TRBJ2-2; d_call: TRBD1; cdr3_nt: TGTGCCAGCAGCTGGGGACAGATAAGATCCGGGGGGGAGCTGTTTTTT; cdr3_aa: CASSWGQIRSGGELFF
v_call: TRBV7-3; clone_size: once; j_call: TRBJ2-5; d_call: TRBD2; cdr3_nt: TGTGCCAGCAGCTTAGTGGGGGGGGTGGAGACCCAGTACTTC; cdr3_aa: CASSLVGGVETQYF
v_call: TRBV27; clone_size: .; j_call: TRBJ2-7; d_call: TRBD2; cdr3_nt: TGTGCCAGCAGTTCTAAGAACGGACTAGCGGGTTACGAGCAGTACTTC; cdr3_aa: CASSSKNGLAGYEQYF
v_call: TRBV10-3; clone_size: .; j_call: TRBJ2-1; d_call: TRBD2; cdr3_nt: TGTGCCGGCGGACTAGCGGGAGGCAATGAGCAGTTCTTC; cdr3_aa: CAGGLAGGNEQFF
v_call: TRBV5-5; clone_size: few; j_call: TRBJ1-4; d_call: .; cdr3_nt: TGTGCCAGCAGCGCACGGGCAACTAATGAAAAACTGTTTTTT; cdr3_aa: CASSARATNEKLFF
v_call: TRBV9; clone_size: .; j_call: TRBJ1-2; d_call: TRBD1; cdr3_nt: TGTGCCAGCAGCGCCGAACAGGGGAACTATGGCTACACCTTC; cdr3_aa: CASSAEQGNYGYTF
v_call: TRBV2; clone_size: .; j_call: TRBJ2-3; d_call: TRBD2; cdr3_nt: TGTGCCAGCAGTGATTCGCTAGCGGGTAGCACAGATACGCAGTATTTT; cdr3_aa: CASSDSLAGSTDTQYF
v_call: TRBV18; clone_size: .; j_call: TRBJ1-5; d_call: .; cdr3_nt: TGTGCCAGCTCACCAAGCCGGGTCGACGGATTCACCTCATTTTATAGCAATCAGCCCCAGCATTTT; cdr3_aa: CASSPSRVDGFTSFYSNQPQHF
v_call: TRBV6-5; clone_size: .; j_call: TRBJ2-3; d_call: TRBD1; cdr3_nt: TGTGCCAGTGGGACAGGGGGAACAGATACGCAGTATTTT; cdr3_aa: CASGTGGTDTQYF
v_call: TRBV18; clone_size: .; j_call: TRBJ2-3; d_call: .; cdr3_nt: TGTGCCAGCTCCGGAGCGGCAATCATTAGCACAGATACGCAGTATTTT; cdr3_aa: CASSGAAIISTDTQYF
v_call: TRBV7-9; clone_size: .; j_call: TRBJ1-3; d_call: .; cdr3_nt: TGTGCCAGCAGAGGACAGAACTCTGGAAACACCATATATTTT; cdr3_aa: CASRGQNSGNTIYF
v_call: TRBV5-6; clone_size: .; j_call: TRBJ2-3; d_call: .; cdr3_nt: TGTGCCAGCAGCTTGGAGCGGAAGGGGGGCACAGATACGCAGTATTTT; cdr3_aa: CASSLERKGGTDTQYF
v_call: TRBV10-3; clone_size: .; j_call: TRBJ2-3; d_call: .; cdr3_nt: TGTGCCATCAGAGGACAAGAAAGAGATACGCAGTATTTT; cdr3_aa: CAIRGQERDTQYF
v_call: TRBV28; clone_size: .; j_call: TRBJ2-7; d_call: TRBD1; cdr3_nt: TGTGCCAGCAGTTTAGGGCAGGGGGTATCCTACGAGCAGTACTTC; cdr3_aa: CASSLGQGVSYEQYF
v_call: TRBV5-1; clone_size: few; j_call: TRBJ2-1; d_call: .; cdr3_nt: TGCGCCAGCAGCTTCGGGGGACGGGAGCAGTTCTTC; cdr3_aa: CASSFGGREQFF
v_call: TRBV28; clone_size: .; j_call: TRBJ2-2; d_call: .; cdr3_nt: TGTGCCAGCAGTTCCCAGGGTAGAACCGGGGAGCTGTTTTTT; cdr3_aa: CASSSQGRTGELFF
v_call: TRBV28; clone_size: .; j_call: TRBJ1-3; d_call: .; cdr3_nt: TGTGCCAGCACCAGGGCCAGCTCTGGAAACACCATATATTTT; cdr3_aa: CASTRASSGNTIYF
v_call: TRBV29-1; clone_size: .; j_call: TRBJ1-2; d_call: TRBD1; cdr3_nt: TGCAGCGTTGTAACAGGGGCGGCTAACTATGGCTACACCTTC; cdr3_aa: CSVVTGAANYGYTF
v_call: TRBV4-2; clone_size: .; j_call: TRBJ2-7; d_call: TRBD2; cdr3_nt: TGTGCCAGCAGCCAAGGGGTTACGGGAGGCCCCTCCTACGAGCAGTACTTC; cdr3_aa: CASSQGVTGGPSYEQYF
v_call: TRBV5-8; clone_size: .; j_call: TRBJ1-5; d_call: .; cdr3_nt: TGTGCCAGCAGCTTGGAATATGGACTTATCAATCAGCCCCAGCATTTT; cdr3_aa: CASSLEYGLINQPQHF
v_call: TRBV5-4; clone_size: .; j_call: TRBJ2-3; d_call: TRBD1; cdr3_nt: TGTGCCAGCAGCTTGGCGGGACAGGGCACAGATACGCAGTATTTT; cdr3_aa: CASSLAGQGTDTQYF
v_call: TRBV10-3; clone_size: .; j_call: TRBJ1-4; d_call: .; cdr3_nt: TGTGCCATTCAATCCAAGAGGGATAGTAATGAAAAACTGTTTTTT; cdr3_aa: CAIQSKRDSNEKLFF
v_call: TRBV18; clone_size: .; j_call: TRBJ2-7; d_call: TRBD2; cdr3_nt: TGTGCCAGCTCACCACCTCTAGCGGTGCCCTACGAGCAGTACTTC; cdr3_aa: CASSPPLAVPYEQYF
v_call: TRBV27; clone_size: .; j_call: TRBJ2-5; d_call: .; cdr3_nt: TGTGCCAGCAGTTTAAACCCCCCCCGCCTCGTGCCTACGAAGCAGTACTTC; cdr3_aa: CASSLNPPRLVPTKQYF
v_call: TRBV9; clone_size: .; j_call: TRBJ1-3; d_call: .; cdr3_nt: TGTGCCAGCAGCGTTACGTCCAGCTCTGGAAACACCATATATTTT; cdr3_aa: CASSVTSSSGNTIYF
v_call: TRBV7-2; clone_size: .; j_call: TRBJ2-7; d_call: TRBD2; cdr3_nt: TGTGCCAGCAGCCCAGGACTAGCGTGGGAGCAGTACTTC; cdr3_aa: CASSPGLAWEQYF
v_call: TRBV7-2; clone_size: .; j_call: TRBJ2-1; d_call: .; cdr3_nt: TGTGCCAGCAGCTTACAGTGGGGGGGCGGCAATGAGCAGTTCTTC; cdr3_aa: CASSLQWGGGNEQFF
v_call: TRBV6-5; clone_size: .; j_call: TRBJ2-5; d_call: TRBD1; cdr3_nt: TGTGCCAGCAACCCGCTGACAGGGGGCCAAGAGACCCAGTACTTC; cdr3_aa: CASNPLTGGQETQYF
v_call: TRBV30; clone_size: .; j_call: TRBJ1-6; d_call: .; cdr3_nt: TGTGCCTGGACTGGGGGGAACAATTCACCCCTCCACTTT; cdr3_aa: CAWTGGNNSPLHF
v_call: TRBV28; clone_size: few; j_call: TRBJ1-4; d_call: TRBD1; cdr3_nt: TGTGCCAGCAGTCCTATCCGGGACAGAGGTCCGGGGAAACTGTTTTTT; cdr3_aa: CASSPIRDRGPGKLFF
v_call: TRBV15; clone_size: .; j_call: TRBJ2-3; d_call: .; cdr3_nt: TGTGCCACCAGCAGCGCCCAGGGGTTGGATACGCAGTATTTT; cdr3_aa: CATSSAQGLDTQYF
v_call: TRBV6-1; clone_size: .; j_call: TRBJ2-3; d_call: .; cdr3_nt: TGTGCCAGCAGTGTAGTTACAGATACGCAGTATTTT; cdr3_aa: CASSVVTDTQYF
v_call: TRBV29-1; clone_size: .; j_call: TRBJ2-3; d_call: TRBD2; cdr3_nt: TGCAGCGCGGAGACTAGCGGGACAGATACGCAGTATTTT; cdr3_aa: CSAETSGTDTQYF
v_call: TRBV30; clone_size: .; j_call: TRBJ1-6; d_call: TRBD1; cdr3_nt: TGTGCCTCCCACCGGGACAGCGCGCTAGATTCACCCCTCCACTTT; cdr3_aa: CASHRDSALDSPLHF
v_call: TRBV7-9; clone_size: once; j_call: TRBJ1-2; d_call: TRBD1; cdr3_nt: TGTGCCAGCATCCTAGGGACAGGGGGCGATGGCTACACCTTC; cdr3_aa: CASILGTGGDGYTF
v_call: TRBV29-1; clone_size: once; j_call: TRBJ2-7; d_call: .; cdr3_nt: TGCTCCGTTAACATAGTTGCGGGCGAGCAGTACTTC; cdr3_aa: CSVNIVAGEQYF
v_call: TRBV29-1; clone_size: .; j_call: TRBJ2-1; d_call: TRBD1; cdr3_nt: TGCAGCGCCCCCAGGACAGGGTGGTTCTCCTACAATGAGCAGTTCTTC; cdr3_aa: CSAPRTGWFSYNEQFF
v_call: TRBV27; clone_size: .; j_call: TRBJ1-1; d_call: .; cdr3_nt: TGTGCCAGCAGTTTAATAGGGACGGAGGGGAAAGCTTTCTTT; cdr3_aa: CASSLIGTEGKAFF
v_call: TRBV5-1; clone_size: .; j_call: TRBJ2-1; d_call: TRBD2; cdr3_nt: TGCGCCAGCAGCCCTCGGGAGGGCGGCTACAATGAGCAGTTCTTC; cdr3_aa: CASSPREGGYNEQFF